This T cell receptor (beta chain) came from a study of blood T cells in healthy people across ages. The authors ran a second PCR of roughly 6 to 12 cycles using a sample-barcoded 5' primer and a J-beta primer mix. Carrying 12 random nucleotides, a template-switch adaptor labeled each individual cDNA molecule. TCRdb called the 5' RACE reads again in MiXCR, with one record for every CDR3 protein. The sample records hundreds of thousands of distinct CDR3 sequences, approximately 52% being singletons. J lost 7 bases, V lost 8 bases, and 10 bases had no gene match. The CDR3 is made up of 14 amino acids. The gene calls are TRBV12-3 or TRBV12-4 and TRBJ2-1; 8 bases line up with TRBD2. The sample was blood. This clonotype was obtained from an elderly woman in good health. This chain's CDR3 is CASSFGRGTNEQFF. The CDR3 region has the DNA TGTGCCAGCTCCTTCGGGAGGGGCACGAATGAGCAGTTCTTC.